Listed below are T cell receptor beta chains from one sample, sequenced in a study of identical twins. TCRdb fed the 5' RACE reads into MiXCR, producing one record per CDR3 protein. The table records just over 450,000 distinct CDR3 sequences, about 14% of them present only once. A further study also used this sample, focusing on yellow fever vaccine responses in identical twins.

Sequences were obtained from CD4+ T cells sorted from blood. The receptors derive from a woman aged 18-30 years in good health. The CDR3 runs from the conserved cysteine through the conserved F or W. Each record gives: V gene, clone size, J gene, CDR3 protein. Only part of the rows carry a size: once, few, many, or a class if the clone is expanded.

V: TRBV12-3/TRBV12-4; size: many; J: TRBJ1-2; CDR3: CASSPKTGLRYTF
V: TRBV4-1; size: .; J: TRBJ2-7; CDR3: CASSQDIVEASSYEQYF
V: TRBV2; size: .; J: TRBJ2-3; CDR3: CASSKGTGGNPSTDTQYF
V: TRBV7-9; size: few; J: TRBJ2-3; CDR3: CASRRLGTGGSDTQYF
V: TRBV3-1; size: .; J: TRBJ1-4; CDR3: CASSPRAFNEKLFF
V: TRBV25-1; size: .; J: TRBJ2-1; CDR3: CASSERGRGAYNEQFF
V: TRBV20-1; size: few; J: TRBJ2-7; CDR3: CSAKGNYYEQYF
V: TRBV29-1; size: many; J: TRBJ2-3; CDR3: CSVVVGPTDTQYF
V: TRBV5-1; size: .; J: TRBJ2-1; CDR3: CASSLVPIAGGPVNEQFF
V: TRBV5-1; size: .; J: TRBJ2-5; CDR3: CASSIPADRPSETQYF
V: TRBV7-3; size: few; J: TRBJ2-1; CDR3: CASSLAGTNYNEQFF
V: TRBV29-1; size: many; J: TRBJ1-4; CDR3: CSVTGGEKLFF
V: TRBV5-1; size: .; J: TRBJ2-7; CDR3: CASSLWVAGASEQYF
V: TRBV11-1; size: .; J: TRBJ2-1; CDR3: CASSLVAGLYNEQFF
V: TRBV3-1; size: .; J: TRBJ2-7; CDR3: CASSQDLTYEQYF
V: TRBV28; size: few; J: TRBJ1-5; CDR3: CATRQGGSVQPHHF
V: TRBV21-1; size: few; J: TRBJ2-7; CDR3: CASSKHRPGGNDEQYF
V: TRBV29-1; size: few; J: TRBJ2-4; CDR3: CSVEEDGRKIQYF
V: TRBV10-3; size: few; J: TRBJ2-5; CDR3: CAIRPTSGQETQYF
V: TRBV12-3/TRBV12-4; size: .; J: TRBJ2-5; CDR3: CASRTAVETQYF
V: TRBV11-2; size: .; J: TRBJ2-7; CDR3: CASSPGQGPFLDEQYF
V: TRBV29-1; size: few; J: TRBJ1-1; CDR3: CSVDRWDVGNTEAFF
V: TRBV10-3; size: .; J: TRBJ2-2; CDR3: CAISETGGNTGELFF
V: TRBV29-1; size: few; J: TRBJ1-2; CDR3: CSVPGRSPGGGYTF
V: TRBV21-1; size: .; J: TRBJ2-7; CDR3: CASSSRGTGAYEQYF
V: TRBV3-1; size: few; J: TRBJ2-5; CDR3: CASSRWQGGETQYF
V: TRBV7-2; size: many; J: TRBJ2-2; CDR3: CASSRDFTGELFF
V: TRBV7-9; size: many; J: TRBJ2-2; CDR3: CASSTTDSNTGELFF
V: TRBV5-1; size: .; J: TRBJ1-1; CDR3: CASSLEPLGMNTEAFF
V: TRBV29-1; size: .; J: TRBJ2-5; CDR3: CSFPDSGWGETQYF
V: TRBV12-3/TRBV12-4; size: .; J: TRBJ2-7; CDR3: CASRTDRGPSYEQYF
V: TRBV28; size: .; J: TRBJ2-5; CDR3: CASGALQGGQETQYF
V: TRBV6-2/TRBV6-3; size: few; J: TRBJ2-7; CDR3: CASSYATGTRVEVYEQYF
V: TRBV7-2; size: many; J: TRBJ2-7; CDR3: CASSRERGLQPYF
V: TRBV4-1; size: many; J: TRBJ2-2; CDR3: CASSQAPDRVNTGELFF
V: TRBV20-1; size: .; J: TRBJ2-7; CDR3: CSARASGTYEQYF